This TCR beta chain was obtained from a study of regulatory T cells in long-lasting Graves disease. The CDR3 runs to 16 residues. Per the germline V gene, CDR1 is MRHNA and CDR2 is SNTAGT. Study outcomes and limitations: TRBV28, TRBJ1-2 and TRBJ2-5 were segments that persistent disease favored.

Time point here: newly diagnosed GD, antithyroid drugs for less than 3 months. PBMCs were the source of the RNA used for TCR sequencing. This clonotype was found a few times. Its antigen is not known. Germline and junction disagree at one end, which may indicate a read error. Building of the TCR beta libraries involved iRepertoire HTBI primers and Arm-PCR of CDR3 regions. TCRdb re-derived calls from the multiplex PCR reads in MiXCR, one entry per CDR3 protein. The sample lists 350,000 to 400,000 distinct CDR3 sequences, about 16% occurring once. The chain has TRBV6-4 and TRBJ2-3; D may be TRBD2 (5 bases). This TCR was sampled from a female donor with Graves disease. Sequencing used peripheral blood mononuclear cells (PBMCs), obtained at new diagnosis, from a patient treated with antithyroid drugs. As DNA, the CDR3 is TGTGCCACCCGGGATTTCGGGTACCGAAGCACAGATACGCAGTGTTTT. Amino acids: CATRDFGYRSTDTQCF.